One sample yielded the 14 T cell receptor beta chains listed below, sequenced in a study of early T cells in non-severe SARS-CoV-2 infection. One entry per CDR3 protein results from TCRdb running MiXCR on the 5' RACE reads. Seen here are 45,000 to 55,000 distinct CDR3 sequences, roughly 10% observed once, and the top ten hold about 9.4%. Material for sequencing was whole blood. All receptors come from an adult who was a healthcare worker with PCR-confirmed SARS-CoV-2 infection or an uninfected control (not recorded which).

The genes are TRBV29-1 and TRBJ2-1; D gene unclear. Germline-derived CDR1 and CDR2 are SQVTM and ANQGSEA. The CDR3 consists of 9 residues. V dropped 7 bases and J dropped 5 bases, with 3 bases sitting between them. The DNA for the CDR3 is TGCAGCGGGGACAATGAGCAGTTCTTC. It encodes CSGDNEQFF.

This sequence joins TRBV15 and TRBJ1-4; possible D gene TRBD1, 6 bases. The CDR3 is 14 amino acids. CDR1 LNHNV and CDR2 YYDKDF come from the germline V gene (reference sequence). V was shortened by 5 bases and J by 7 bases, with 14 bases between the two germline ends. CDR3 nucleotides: TGTGCCACCAGCGGAGTAGGGGGAATTGAAAAACTGTTTTTT. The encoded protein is CATSGVGGIEKLFF. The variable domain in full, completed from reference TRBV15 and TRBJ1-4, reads DAMVIQNPRYQVTQFGKPVTLSCSQTLNHNVMYWYQQKSSQAPKLLFHYYDKDFNNEADTPDNFQSRRPNTSFCFLDIRSPGLGDTAMYLCATSGVGGIEKLFFGSGTQLSVL.

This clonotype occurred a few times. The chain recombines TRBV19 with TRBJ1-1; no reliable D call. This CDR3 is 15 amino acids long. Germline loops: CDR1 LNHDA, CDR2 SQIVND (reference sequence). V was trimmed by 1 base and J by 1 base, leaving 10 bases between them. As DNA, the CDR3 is TGTGCCAGTAGTATAGGGGCGACACCGAACACTGAAGCTTTCTTT. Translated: CASSIGATPNTEAFF.

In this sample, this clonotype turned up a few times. Here the CDR3 reads CAWSGANVLTF. CDR3 sequence (DNA): TGTGCCTGGTCTGGGGCCAACGTCCTGACTTTC. The rearrangement uses TRBV30 and TRBJ2-6, with D unresolved. CDR3 length: 11 residues. Germline lookup yields CDR1 GTSNPN and CDR2 SVGIG (reference sequence). Trimming removed 5 bases at V and 1 base at J, with 0 bases between.

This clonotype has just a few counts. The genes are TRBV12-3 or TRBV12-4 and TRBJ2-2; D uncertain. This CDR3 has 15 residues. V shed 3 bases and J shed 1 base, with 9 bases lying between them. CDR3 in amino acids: CASSLIFLNTGELFF. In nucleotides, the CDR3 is TGTGCCAGCAGTTTGATTTTCCTGAACACCGGGGAGCTGTTTTTT.

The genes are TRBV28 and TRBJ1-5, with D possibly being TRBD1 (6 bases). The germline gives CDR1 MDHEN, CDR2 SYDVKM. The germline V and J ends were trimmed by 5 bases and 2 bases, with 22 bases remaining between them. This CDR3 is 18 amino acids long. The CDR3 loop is CASSADSIHVGGNQPQHF. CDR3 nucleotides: TGTGCCAGCAGTGCGGACAGTATACATGTTGGGGGCAATCAGCCCCAGCATTTT.

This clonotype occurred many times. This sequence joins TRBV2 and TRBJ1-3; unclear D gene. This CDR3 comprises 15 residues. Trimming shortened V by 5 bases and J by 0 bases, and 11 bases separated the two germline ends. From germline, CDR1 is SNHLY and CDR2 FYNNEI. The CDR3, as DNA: TGTGCCAGCAGTACGACGCGGGCCTCTGGAAACACCATATATTTT. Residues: CASSTTRASGNTIYF.

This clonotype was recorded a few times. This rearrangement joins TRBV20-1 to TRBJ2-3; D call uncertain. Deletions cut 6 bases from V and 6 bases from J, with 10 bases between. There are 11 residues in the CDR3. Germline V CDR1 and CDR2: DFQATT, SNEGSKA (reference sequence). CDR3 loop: CSAKMMDTQYF. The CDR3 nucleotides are TGCAGTGCGAAAATGATGGATACGCAGTATTTT.

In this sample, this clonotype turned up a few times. This CDR3 is CASSLGTAQTDEQFF. The DNA for the CDR3 is TGCGCCAGCAGCCTGGGGACTGCTCAAACCGATGAGCAGTTCTTC. The V and J genes are TRBV5-1 and TRBJ2-1; maybe TRBD2 (6 bases). The CDR3 contains 15 residues. Germline assignment: CDR1 SGHRS and CDR2 YFSETQ. Trimming cost V 4 bases and J 8 bases, with 19 bases left between them.

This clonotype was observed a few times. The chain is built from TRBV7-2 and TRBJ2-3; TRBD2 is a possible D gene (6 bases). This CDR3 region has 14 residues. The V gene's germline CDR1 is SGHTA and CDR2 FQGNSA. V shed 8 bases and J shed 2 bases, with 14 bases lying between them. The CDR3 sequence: CASAKDYATDTQYF. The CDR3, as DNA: TGTGCCAGCGCAAAGGACTATGCCACAGATACGCAGTATTTT.

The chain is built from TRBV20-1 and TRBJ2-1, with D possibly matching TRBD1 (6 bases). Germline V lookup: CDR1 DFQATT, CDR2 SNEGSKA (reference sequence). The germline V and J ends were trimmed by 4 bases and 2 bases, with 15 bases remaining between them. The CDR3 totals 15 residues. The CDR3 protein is CSAIPRGRTYNEQFF. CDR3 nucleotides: TGCAGTGCTATCCCCAGGGGTCGCACCTACAATGAGCAGTTCTTC.

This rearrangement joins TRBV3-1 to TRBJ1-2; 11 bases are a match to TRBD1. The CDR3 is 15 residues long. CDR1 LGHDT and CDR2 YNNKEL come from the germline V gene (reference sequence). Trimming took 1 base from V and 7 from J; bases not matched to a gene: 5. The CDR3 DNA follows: TGTGCCAGCAGCCAAGGGACAGGGGGCCGCGGTGGCTACACCTTC. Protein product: CASSQGTGGRGGYTF.

The CDR3 coding sequence is TGCGCCAGCAGCCCGACTAGCGCCGGCACAGATACGCAGTATTTT. Its translation: CASSPTSAGTDTQYF. This chain links TRBV5-1 with TRBJ2-3; 8 bases are a match to TRBD2. This CDR3 spans 15 amino acids. V gave up 4 bases and J gave up 1 base; unmatched junction bases: 5. The germline V gene has CDR1 SGHRS and CDR2 YFSETQ.

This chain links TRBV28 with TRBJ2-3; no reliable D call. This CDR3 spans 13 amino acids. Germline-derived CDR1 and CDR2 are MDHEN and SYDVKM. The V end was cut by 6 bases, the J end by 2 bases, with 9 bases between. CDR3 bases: TGTGCCAGCAGCAACCCCGACACAGATACGCAGTATTTT. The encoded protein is CASSNPDTDTQYF.